This TCR delta chain was observed in a study of gamma-delta T cells after stem cell transplantation. With CATT, TCRdb re-called clones from the RT-PCR reads. The sample lists under 2,000 delta-chain clones; about 45% were seen once. Germline CDR1 reads GEAIGNYY; CDR2 reads EKD. Trimming removed 1 base from V and 4 bases from J; junction bases left unmatched: 8. This CDR3 has 17 residues. V gene TRDV2 combines with J gene TRDJ1; 13 bases map to TRDD3. The TCR was taken from a human donor. It is not recorded whose cells these are; they may come from a transplant donor. The sequenced sample was gamma-delta T cells. CDR3 region: CACDTLELGDTSDKLIF. DNA for the CDR3: TGTGCCTGTGACACTCTTGAACTGGGGGATACGAGCGATAAACTCATCTTT.